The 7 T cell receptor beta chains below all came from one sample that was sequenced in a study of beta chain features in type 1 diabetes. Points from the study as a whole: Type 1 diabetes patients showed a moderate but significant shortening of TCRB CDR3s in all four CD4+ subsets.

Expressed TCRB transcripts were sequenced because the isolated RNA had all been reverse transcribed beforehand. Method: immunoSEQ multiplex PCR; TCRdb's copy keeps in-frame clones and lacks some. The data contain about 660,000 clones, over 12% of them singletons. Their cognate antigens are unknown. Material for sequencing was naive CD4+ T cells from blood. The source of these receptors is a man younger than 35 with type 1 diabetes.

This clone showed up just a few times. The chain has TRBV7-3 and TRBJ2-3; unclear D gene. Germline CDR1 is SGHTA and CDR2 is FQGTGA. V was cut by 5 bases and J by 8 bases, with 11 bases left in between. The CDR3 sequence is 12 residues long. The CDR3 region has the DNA TGTGCCAGCAGCACTCGAGAAGGTACGCAGTATTTT. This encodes CASSTREGTQYF.

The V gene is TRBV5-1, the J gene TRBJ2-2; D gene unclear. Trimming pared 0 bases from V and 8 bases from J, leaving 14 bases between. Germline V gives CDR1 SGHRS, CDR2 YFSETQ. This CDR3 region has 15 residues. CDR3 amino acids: CASSLAHSTGGELFF. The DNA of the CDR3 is TGCGCCAGCAGCTTGGCTCACTCTACCGGGGGGGAGCTGTTTTTT.

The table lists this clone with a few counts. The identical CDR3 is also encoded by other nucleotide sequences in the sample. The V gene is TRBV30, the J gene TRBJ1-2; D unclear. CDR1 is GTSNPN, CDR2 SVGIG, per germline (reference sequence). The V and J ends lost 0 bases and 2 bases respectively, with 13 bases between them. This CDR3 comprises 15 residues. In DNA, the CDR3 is TGTGCCTGGAGTGTAGGTGGAGGAGGGAACTATGGCTACACCTTC. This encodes CAWSVGGGGNYGYTF.

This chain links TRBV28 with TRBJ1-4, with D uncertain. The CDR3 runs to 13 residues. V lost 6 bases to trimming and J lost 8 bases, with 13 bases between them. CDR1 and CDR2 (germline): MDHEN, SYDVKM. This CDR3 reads CASRPGFGEKLFF. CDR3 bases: TGTGCCAGCAGGCCAGGTTTTGGAGAAAAACTGTTTTTT.

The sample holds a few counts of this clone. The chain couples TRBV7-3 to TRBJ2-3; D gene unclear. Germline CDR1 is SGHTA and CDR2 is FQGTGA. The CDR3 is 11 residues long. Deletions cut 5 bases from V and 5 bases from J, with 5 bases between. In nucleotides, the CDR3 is TGTGCCAGCAGCCTTCAAGATACGCAGTATTTT. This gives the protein CASSLQDTQYF.

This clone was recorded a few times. Here the CDR3 reads CASSPRIKMDTEAFF. CDR3 nucleotides: TGTGCCAGCAGCCCGCGGATCAAGATGGACACTGAAGCTTTCTTT. The chain employs TRBV7-9 and TRBJ1-1; D gene ambiguous. This CDR3 region has 15 residues. The V end was cut by 5 bases, the J end by 3 bases, with 16 bases between. Germline lookup yields CDR1 SEHNR and CDR2 FQNEAQ (reference sequence). Together with reference TRBV7-9 and TRBJ1-1, the CDR3 gives the full variable domain: DTGVSQNPRHKITKRGQNVTFRCDPISEHNRLYWYRQTLGQGPEFLTYFQNEAQLEKSRLLSDRFSAERPKGSFSTLEIQRTEQGDSAMYLCASSPRIKMDTEAFFGQGTRLTVV.

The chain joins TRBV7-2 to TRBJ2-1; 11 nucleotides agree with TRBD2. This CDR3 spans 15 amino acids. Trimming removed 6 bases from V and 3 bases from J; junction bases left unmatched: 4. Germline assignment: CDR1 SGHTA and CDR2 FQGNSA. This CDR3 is CASRSGTSGYNEQFF. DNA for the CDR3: TGTGCCAGCAGATCCGGGACTAGCGGCTACAATGAGCAGTTCTTC.